A selection of T cell receptor beta chains follows, all from one sample in a study of OX40 agonist ivuxolimab in advanced cancers. Measured with immunoSEQ multiplex PCR; TCRdb has only the in-frame clones, and not every one. The sample contains 25,000 to 35,000 clones, approximately 84% of which appear only once. Sequencing used CD4+ or CD8+ T cells sorted from blood, obtained in a trial of the OX40 agonist ivuxolimab. These receptors were collected from an adult with an advanced solid tumor such as melanoma, head and neck, liver or kidney cancer. Each CDR3 is given with its conserved first and last residue. Each record gives: CDR3 length, V gene, clone size, D gene, J gene, CDR3 protein, CDR3 DNA. A D gene is named only where the DNA matches it firmly. Only some rows state a clone size, as once, few, many or a class for expanded clones.

length: 13
V: TRBV28
size: once
D: TRBD1
J: TRBJ1-2
CDR3: CASSRQGNYGYTF
DNA: TGTGCCAGCAGTCGACAGGGAAACTATGGCTACACCTTC

length: 14
V: TRBV4-2
size: -
D: -
J: TRBJ2-7
CDR3: CASSPGDSDYEQYF
DNA: TGTGCCAGCAGCCCCGGGGACTCCGACTACGAGCAGTACTTC

length: 16
V: TRBV28
size: -
D: TRBD1
J: TRBJ2-7
CDR3: CASSSRDRGLSYEQYF
DNA: TGTGCCAGCAGTTCCCGGGACAGGGGGCTCTCCTACGAGCAGTACTTC

length: 16
V: TRBV4-1
size: -
D: TRBD1
J: TRBJ2-7
CDR3: CASSSPTGTGVYEQYF
DNA: TGCGCCAGCAGCTCGCCAACCGGGACAGGGGTCTACGAGCAGTACTTC

length: 12
V: TRBV19
size: -
D: -
J: TRBJ1-3
CDR3: CASSITGNTIYF
DNA: TGTGCCAGTAGTATAACAGGAAACACCATATATTTT

length: 14
V: TRBV27
size: -
D: TRBD2
J: TRBJ2-1
CDR3: CASSLGRLAGMQFF
DNA: TGTGCCAGCAGTTTGGGTAGACTAGCGGGGATGCAGTTCTTC

length: 15
V: TRBV4-1
size: -
D: -
J: TRBJ2-7
CDR3: CASSPGLSGTYEQYF
DNA: TGCGCCAGCAGCCCAGGCCTATCAGGCACCTACGAGCAGTACTTC

length: 14
V: TRBV4-1
size: -
D: -
J: TRBJ2-7
CDR3: CASSSRWASYEQYF
DNA: TGCGCCAGCAGCAGTCGGTGGGCATCCTACGAGCAGTACTTC

length: 14
V: TRBV19
size: -
D: -
J: TRBJ1-1
CDR3: CASSATAANTEAFF
DNA: TGTGCCAGTAGCGCGACAGCCGCTAACACTGAAGCTTTCTTT

length: 13
V: TRBV28
size: few
D: -
J: TRBJ2-7
CDR3: CASRPNNPLAQYF
DNA: TGTGCCAGCAGGCCGAACAACCCGTTGGCGCAGTACTTC

length: 16
V: TRBV15
size: -
D: -
J: TRBJ2-7
CDR3: CATRGNLRGLSYEQYF
DNA: TGTGCCACCAGAGGTAACTTAAGGGGGTTATCTTACGAGCAGTACTTC

length: 15
V: TRBV7-2
size: -
D: TRBD2
J: TRBJ2-1
CDR3: CASSSLAGGVDEQFF
DNA: TGTGCCAGCAGCTCACTAGCGGGGGGGGTCGATGAGCAGTTCTTC

length: 13
V: TRBV4-1
size: -
D: TRBD2
J: TRBJ2-3
CDR3: CASSPTSLDTQYF
DNA: TGCGCCAGCTCCCCGACTAGCCTAGATACGCAGTATTTT

length: 15
V: TRBV9
size: -
D: TRBD1
J: TRBJ1-2
CDR3: CASSVARDRENGYTF
DNA: TGTGCCAGCAGCGTAGCTAGGGACAGGGAGAATGGCTACACCTTC

length: 14
V: TRBV19
size: -
D: TRBD2
J: TRBJ2-5
CDR3: CASSLRGGPKTQYF
DNA: TGTGCCAGTAGTTTGCGGGGGGGCCCCAAGACCCAGTACTTC

length: 15
V: TRBV10-3
size: -
D: -
J: TRBJ2-3
CDR3: CAMTPGVRDTDTQYF
DNA: TGTGCCATGACGCCGGGGGTTCGGGACACAGATACGCAGTATTTT

length: 15
V: TRBV6-5
size: -
D: TRBD1
J: TRBJ2-7
CDR3: CASSYNRDSSYEQYF
DNA: TGTGCCAGCAGTTATAACCGGGACAGCTCCTACGAGCAGTACTTC

length: 11
V: TRBV6-5
size: -
D: -
J: TRBJ2-7
CDR3: CASSFRHEQYF
DNA: TGTGCCAGCAGTTTTCGCCACGAGCAGTACTTC

length: 15
V: TRBV9
size: few
D: -
J: TRBJ1-1
CDR3: CASSVSYRVGTEAFF
DNA: TGTGCCAGCAGCGTATCTTACAGGGTTGGCACTGAAGCTTTCTTT

length: 14
V: TRBV5-1
size: -
D: -
J: TRBJ2-7
CDR3: CASSPLDREYEQYF
DNA: TGCGCCAGCAGCCCTCTCGACAGAGAATACGAGCAGTACTTC

length: 13
V: TRBV7-3
size: -
D: TRBD1
J: TRBJ2-7
CDR3: CASSLGTGYEQYF
DNA: TGTGCCAGCAGCTTAGGGACAGGCTACGAGCAGTACTTC

length: 13
V: TRBV6-5
size: -
D: -
J: TRBJ2-7
CDR3: CASSSSQGLEQYF
DNA: TGTGCCAGCAGTTCTTCACAGGGCCTGGAGCAGTACTTC

length: 12
V: TRBV27
size: -
D: -
J: TRBJ2-7
CDR3: CATQGPRYEQYF
DNA: TGTGCCACACAGGGACCCCGCTACGAGCAGTACTTT

length: 14
V: TRBV5-1
size: -
D: TRBD1
J: TRBJ1-2
CDR3: CASSLGHTGDGYTF
DNA: TGCGCCAGCAGCTTGGGACACACAGGGGATGGCTACACCTTC

length: 14
V: TRBV19
size: -
D: -
J: TRBJ1-6
CDR3: CASSHQIYNSPLHF
DNA: TGTGCCAGTAGTCACCAAATCTATAATTCACCCCTCCACTTT

length: 15
V: TRBV28
size: -
D: TRBD2
J: TRBJ2-3
CDR3: CASRRTSGRADTQYF
DNA: TGTGCCAGCAGGAGGACTAGCGGGAGAGCAGATACGCAGTATTTT

length: 14
V: TRBV7-2
size: once
D: -
J: TRBJ2-2
CDR3: CASSPTRNTGELFF
DNA: TGTGCCAGCAGCCCGACTAGGAACACCGGGGAGCTGTTTTTT

length: 12
V: TRBV30
size: -
D: -
J: TRBJ2-7
CDR3: CAWMARENEQYF
DNA: TGTGCCTGGATGGCCAGGGAAAACGAGCAGTACTTC

length: 18
V: TRBV27
size: once
D: TRBD1
J: TRBJ2-7
CDR3: CASSLQSFARQGIYEQYF
DNA: TGTGCCAGCAGTTTACAGTCTTTTGCGCGACAGGGAATCTACGAGCAGTACTTC

length: 15
V: TRBV28
size: -
D: TRBD1
J: TRBJ2-3
CDR3: CASSLRDSSTDTQYF
DNA: TGTGCCAGCAGTCTCCGGGACAGCTCCACAGATACGCAGTATTTT

length: 15
V: TRBV6-1
size: -
D: TRBD2
J: TRBJ2-1
CDR3: CASSGLAGGYNEQFF
DNA: TGTGCCAGCAGTGGTCTCGCGGGGGGGTACAATGAGCAGTTCTTC

length: 15
V: TRBV6-5
size: -
D: TRBD2
J: TRBJ2-1
CDR3: CASSYGLAVYNEQFF
DNA: TGTGCCAGCAGTTACGGACTAGCCGTTTACAATGAGCAGTTCTTC

length: 15
V: TRBV4-1
size: -
D: -
J: TRBJ2-7
CDR3: CASSQGQVSSYEQYF
DNA: TGCGCCAGCAGCCAAGGGCAGGTGAGCTCCTACGAGCAGTACTTC

length: 14
V: TRBV18
size: -
D: -
J: TRBJ2-5
CDR3: CASSSPALVGTQYF
DNA: TGTGCCAGCTCATCCCCTGCACTTGTCGGGACCCAGTACTTC

length: 16
V: TRBV27
size: -
D: TRBD2
J: TRBJ2-7
CDR3: CASSSRGTSRTYEQYF
DNA: TGTGCCAGCAGTTCGCGGGGGACTAGCAGAACCTACGAGCAGTACTTC

length: 14
V: TRBV5-1
size: -
D: -
J: TRBJ2-2
CDR3: CASSLKGVTGELFF
DNA: TGCGCCAGCAGCTTAAAAGGGGTCACCGGGGAGCTGTTTTTT

length: 13
V: TRBV7-9
size: once
D: -
J: TRBJ2-1
CDR3: CASSLAGHNEQFF
DNA: TGTGCCAGCAGCTTAGCGGGGCACAATGAGCAGTTCTTC